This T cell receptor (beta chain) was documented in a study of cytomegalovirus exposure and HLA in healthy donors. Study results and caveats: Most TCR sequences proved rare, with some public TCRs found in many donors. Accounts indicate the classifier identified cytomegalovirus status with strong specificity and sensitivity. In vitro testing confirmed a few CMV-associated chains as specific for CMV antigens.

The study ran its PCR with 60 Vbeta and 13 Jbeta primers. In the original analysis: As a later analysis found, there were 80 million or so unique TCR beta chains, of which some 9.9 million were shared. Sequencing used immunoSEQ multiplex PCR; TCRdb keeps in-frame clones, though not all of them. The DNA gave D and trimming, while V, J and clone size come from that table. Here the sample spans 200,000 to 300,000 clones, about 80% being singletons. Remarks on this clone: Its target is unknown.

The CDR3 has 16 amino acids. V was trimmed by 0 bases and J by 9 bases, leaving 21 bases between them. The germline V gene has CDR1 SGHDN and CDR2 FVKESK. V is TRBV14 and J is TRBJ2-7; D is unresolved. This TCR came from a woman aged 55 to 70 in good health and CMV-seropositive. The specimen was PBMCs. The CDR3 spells CASSQDELGVREMQYF. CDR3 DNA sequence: TGTGCCAGCAGCCAAGATGAGCTAGGCGTTCGCGAAATGCAGTACTTC.